The rows below give T cell receptor beta chains drawn from one sample of a study of cytomegalovirus exposure and HLA in healthy donors. This table comes from immunoSEQ multiplex PCR, and its TCRdb copy is limited to in-frame clones, with some not included. This table holds more than 200,000 clones. Sequences were obtained from PBMCs. These receptor sequences come from a woman in her twenties or thirties in good health and CMV-seropositive. CDR3s include the opening cysteine and the closing phenylalanine or tryptophan. Fields, in order: D gene, V gene, J gene, CDR3 DNA, CDR3 protein. D genes are given only for firm matches.

>TRBD2|TRBV29-1|TRBJ2-2
TGCAGCGTCCAGCGGGGGAGAACAAACACCGGGGAGCTGTTTTTT
CSVQRGRTNTGELFF
>NA|TRBV6-1|TRBJ1-2
TGTGCTGGGGCGAACTATGGCTACACCTTC
CAGANYGYTF
>TRBD1|TRBV6-6|TRBJ1-3
TGTGCCAGCAGTTCTCCGGGACAGGTGGGAAACACCATATATTTT
CASSSPGQVGNTIYF
>NA|TRBV4-2|TRBJ2-5
TGTGCCAGCAGCCAAGGATCAGGGGCCAGCCAAGAGACCCAGTACTTC
CASSQGSGASQETQYF
>TRBD1|TRBV5-1|TRBJ2-5
TGCGCCAGCAGCTACAGGGGGGAGACCCAGTACTTC
CASSYRGETQYF
>NA|TRBV7-2|TRBJ2-3
TGTGCCAGCAGCACCAACTTAGCGACTAGCACAGATACGCAGTATTTT
CASSTNLATSTDTQYF
>TRBD1|TRBV4-3|TRBJ1-4
TGCGCCAGCAGCCAAGATATGCGGACAGGGGGGACTAATGAAAAACTGTTTTTT
CASSQDMRTGGTNEKLFF
>NA|TRBV5-4|TRBJ2-1
TGTGCCAGCAGCTTGGAACTAGCAGTGAGCTCCTACAATGAGCAGTTCTTC
CASSLELAVSSYNEQFF
>NA|TRBV28|TRBJ1-2
TGTGCCAGCAGCCGAAAGGAGAACTATGGCTACACCTTC
CASSRKENYGYTF
>TRBD1|TRBV10-3|TRBJ1-1
TGTGCCATTAGTGTCCGACAGGGGTTGACTGAAGCTTTCTTT
CAISVRQGLTEAFF
>TRBD1|TRBV10-1|TRBJ2-5
TGCGCCAGCAGTGAGTCTGACAGGGGTAGAGAGACCCAGTACTTC
CASSESDRGRETQYF
>NA|TRBV15|TRBJ1-4
TGTGCCACCAGCAGAGACAGGGGAGGGGAAAAACTGTTTTTT
CATSRDRGGEKLFF
>NA|TRBV28|TRBJ1-1
TGTGCCAGCATCGCGGCAGCCTCTATCCCTGAAGCTTTCTTT
CASIAAASIPEAFF
>TRBD1|TRBV28|TRBJ1-4
TGTGCCACGACCCGGGACAGAAATGAAAAACTGTTTTTT
CATTRDRNEKLFF
>TRBD1|TRBV6-5|TRBJ2-4
TGTGCCAGCAGCTCGGACAGGGGTAAAGACATTCAGTACTTC
CASSSDRGKDIQYF
>NA|TRBV7-8|TRBJ1-6
TGTGCCAGCAGCTCAGAGACTGACGGGGCCCTCCACTTT
CASSSETDGALHF
>NA|TRBV5-1|TRBJ2-7
TGCGCCAGCAGCTCTACCCCCAGGGACGAGCAGTACTTC
CASSSTPRDEQYF
>NA|TRBV30|TRBJ1-2
TGTGCCTGGAGTCCCTCGGCGGGGCATGGCTACACCTTC
CAWSPSAGHGYTF
>NA|TRBV28|TRBJ2-3
TGTGCCAGCAGTCCGAGCCACGCTAGCACAGATACGCAGTATTTT
CASSPSHASTDTQYF
>NA|TRBV28|TRBJ2-7
TGTGCCAGCAGTTTGCGGGGCTACGAGCAGTACTTC
CASSLRGYEQYF
>TRBD2|TRBV6-1|TRBJ2-7
TGTGCCAGCAGTGTTGAGGGGGCGGGAGGGTTTAGTTGGGGCTCCTACGAGCAGTACTTC
CASSVEGAGGFSWGSYEQYF
>TRBD1|TRBV11-2|TRBJ1-2
TGTGCCAGCAGCCCCATCCGGAGGACAGGGCCCTTTAACTATGGCTACACCTTC
CASSPIRRTGPFNYGYTF
>NA|TRBV5-8|TRBJ2-1
TGTGCCAGCCCAACGGGACTGACGACCTACAATGAGCAGTTCTTC
CASPTGLTTYNEQFF
>NA|TRBV4-1|TRBJ2-5
TGCGCCAGCAGCCATCCTGGGGGTGGGGGGCAAGAGACCCAGTACTTC
CASSHPGGGGQETQYF
>NA|TRBV2|TRBJ2-7
TGTGCCAGCAGTAAGTTTCTCGGTGAGCAGTACTTC
CASSKFLGEQYF
>TRBD1|TRBV5-4|TRBJ2-7
TGTGCCAGTATACGACAGGGGGATTACTACGAGCAGTACTTC
CASIRQGDYYEQYF
>NA|TRBV2|TRBJ1-6
TGTGCCAGCAAATCCCAGGTGATGATTAGAGAGAATTCACCCCTCCACTTT
CASKSQVMIRENSPLHF
>NA|TRBV10-1|TRBJ2-1
TGCGCCAGCAGTGATAGGGGGGGGGCCTACAATGAGCAGTTCTTC
CASSDRGGAYNEQFF
>TRBD2|TRBV5-1|TRBJ2-7
TGCGCCAGCAGCGAGCGGGAGGGCTACGAGCAGTACTTC
CASSEREGYEQYF
>NA|TRBV7-2|TRBJ1-1
TGTGCCAGCAGCTCAGCGGGGGGGGGTGGTTGGATCATGAACACTGAAGCTTTCTTT
CASSSAGGGGWIMNTEAFF
>NA|TRBV30|TRBJ1-1
TGTGCCTGGATGGGAGGGGGGAACACTGAAGCTTTCTTT
CAWMGGGNTEAFF
>NA|TRBV30|TRBJ2-3
TGTGCCTGGAGTGTACGGGGAGATACGCAGTATTTT
CAWSVRGDTQYF
>TRBD1|TRBV29-1|TRBJ1-2
TGCAGCGTTGAAGCGAGGGACAGGGGGCATGGCTACACCTTC
CSVEARDRGHGYTF
>TRBD2|TRBV7-6|TRBJ2-5
TGTGCCAGCAGCTTAGCCCAGGGAGGGGTGGAGACCCAGTACTTC
CASSLAQGGVETQYF
>TRBD1|TRBV28|TRBJ1-1
TGTGCCAGCAGTTCCGGACAGGGCCCGCTCTCGCCTGAAGCTTTCTTT
CASSSGQGPLSPEAFF
>NA|TRBV11-3|TRBJ2-3
TGTGCCAGCAGCTTAGACGTTTTACGGGGGCAGTATTTT
CASSLDVLRGQYF
>NA|TRBV19|TRBJ2-2
TGTGCCAGTAGTATGTTAGGGGCTGACACCGGGGAGCTGTTTTTT
CASSMLGADTGELFF
>TRBD1|TRBV7-6|TRBJ1-2
TGTGCCAGCAGCCAGGGACAGGGGGTCGACTATGGCTACACCTTC
CASSQGQGVDYGYTF
>NA|TRBV18|TRBJ1-5
TGTGCCAGCTCACCAGGGCCGAATCAGCCCCAGCATTTT
CASSPGPNQPQHF
>NA|TRBV2|TRBJ2-7
TGTGCCAGCTCGGCAGGAGGGACCTACGAGCAGTACTTC
CASSAGGTYEQYF
>NA|TRBV4-3|TRBJ1-4
TGCGCCAGCAGCCAATTTCCAGGGATCGCTAATGAAAAACTGTTTTTT
CASSQFPGIANEKLFF
>NA|TRBV5-1|TRBJ1-2
TGCGCCAGCAGCTGGGATCAGGGTATGGGGAATGGCTACACCTTC
CASSWDQGMGNGYTF
>NA|TRBV11-2|TRBJ2-1
TGTGCCAGCAGCTCTGAGCTTAACAATGAGCAGTTCTTC
CASSSELNNEQFF
>NA|TRBV5-4|TRBJ1-2
TGTGCCAGCAGCTTGGCCTTTGGGACTGACTATGGCTACACCTTC
CASSLAFGTDYGYTF
>NA|TRBV29-1|TRBJ1-1
TGCAGCGTTTGGACCGGCCCCCGGGGAACTGAAGCTTTCTTT
CSVWTGPRGTEAFF
>NA|TRBV28|TRBJ1-3
TGTGCCAGCAGTTCTCCACGGACAGAAGGAAACACCATATATTTT
CASSSPRTEGNTIYF
>NA|TRBV29-1|TRBJ1-2
TGCAGCGTTGAAGGTGATCGAGTGCGGAACTATGGCTACACCTTC
CSVEGDRVRNYGYTF
>NA|TRBV7-9|TRBJ1-5
TGTGCCAGCAGCGCTAGTTGGGTCAATCAGCCCCAGCATTTT
CASSASWVNQPQHF
>TRBD1|TRBV10-3|TRBJ1-4
TGTGCCATCAGTAATGAACAGGGGGCAGCTAATGAAAAACTGTTTTTT
CAISNEQGAANEKLFF
>NA|TRBV18|TRBJ1-1
TGTGCCAGCTCACCCTTCGAGGAGCGGACTGAAGCTTTCTTT
CASSPFEERTEAFF
>NA|TRBV11-3|TRBJ1-1
TGTGCCAGCAGCTTGGGAGGGCGGAACACTGAAGCTTTCTTT
CASSLGGRNTEAFF